This entry features one TCR beta chain sequence. An end of the junction differs from the germline gene, which may be a read error. Germline values: CDR1 DFQATT, CDR2 SNEGSKA (reference sequence). The CDR3 consists of 10 residues. A single record per CDR3 protein comes from TCRdb applying MiXCR to the 5' RACE reads. The sample includes 750,000 to 950,000 distinct CDR3 sequences, more than 9% of them seen just once. The data derive from a study of identical twins. The same data also went into a second study, on yellow fever vaccine responses in identical twins.

The TCR originated in a woman between 18 and 30 years old in good health. Source material: PBMCs. The chain couples TRBV20-1 to TRBJ2-7; the D call may be TRBD1 or TRBD2 (5 bases each). CDR3 DNA sequence: TGCAGTGCTAGGGTGGGACCGGGGCGCTTC. This translates into CSARVGPGRF.